This T cell receptor beta chain was sequenced during a study of blood T cells in healthy people across ages (dated by TCRdb to the mid-2010s). Concerning the study at large: In model experiments, roughly one uniquely barcoded TCR beta cDNA molecule per two T cells was captured by template switching. The study measured age-related changes in TCR beta repertoire diversity using deep sequencing normalized with unique cDNA molecular identifiers. Donors were grouped into four age groups: young (average roughly 16 years), middle-aged (under 40), aged (roughly 62) and long-lived (around 80). Donors of different ages were randomly distributed across sequencing lanes to avoid experimental bias. For two donors (one aged 18 to 29 and one aged 80 or older), the study analyzed two additional independent replicas of 1 million unique cDNA reads from the same blood draw.

Library method: 5' RACE. These reads were obtained on an Illumina HiSeq 2500. A second PCR of roughly 7 to 11 cycles was performed with a sample-barcoded 5' primer and a J-beta primer mix. A template-switch 5' adaptor carrying 12 random nucleotides introduced a unique molecular identifier onto each TCR beta cDNA molecule. At least 3 million CDR3-containing paired-end reads were obtained from each sample. First-strand cDNA was synthesized from all RNA with the Mint cDNA synthesis kit, primed by a TRBC-specific oligonucleotide. All cDNA was treated with uracil-DNA glycosylase and then went through a first 18-cycle PCR with the universal primers M1SS and BC2_uni_R. The paper's data handling went like this. For normalization, 1 million high-quality reads, each with a distinct molecular identifier, were randomly selected from each sample. Reads sharing molecular identifiers were discarded rather than binned into consensus sequences. CDR3 identification, clonotype clustering and error correction used MiTCR with a Q25 quality threshold and the strictest error-elimination algorithm. Lower-bound total TCR beta diversity was estimated with a nonparametric unseen species model using Euler transformation. The public reads were quality trimmed at Q25 with fastp and then assembled into clones with MiXCR by TCRdb, keeping productive beta chains. Every CDR3 protein is listed once, alongside the most common genes and DNA of its rows. Clone size and V and J calls follow TCRdb, not the original study. The sample table contains roughly 680,000 distinct CDR3 sequences; only one count was recorded for around 52% of them. The ten top clones hold approximately 12% of the sample.

This clonotype turned up a few times. This clone's antigen is unknown. No clone much larger than this one lies a single base away; base qualities are absent. Overall study results and their limits: The CMV infection status of donors was not known, potentially confounding age-related changes in expanded clonotypes. Observed TCR beta diversity correlated strongly with the percentage of naive T cells measured by flow cytometry. Bulk unsorted PBMC profiling prevented conclusive comparison of naive and antigen-experienced compartments. As age increased, observed TCR beta diversity per million T cells dropped in a roughly linear way, and a significant reduction was already evident by age about 36. Estimates of total diversity from one million sequenced T cells were regarded as lower bounds and underestimates. The long-lived group showed more naive CD4+ T cells, fewer expanded clones and increased TCR diversity than the aged group, suggesting age selection.

Donors were roughly 40 systemically healthy Caucasian individuals from Russia aged roughly 6 to 90 years. Each donor gave about 10 milliliters of peripheral blood, drawn into EDTA-treated Vacutainer tubes. PBMCs were isolated by Ficoll-Paque density-gradient centrifugation, with at least 6.5 million obtained per sample. Total RNA, at least 6 micrograms per sample, was extracted from PBMCs with Trizol reagent. Naive CD45RAhigh/CD27high T cell percentages were measured by flow cytometry on a PBMC aliquot from every donor. The receptor comes from a woman of 80 years or more in good health. Sequenced material: blood.

In nucleotide form, the sequence is TGTGCCATCAGTGGACAGAGGGACTCTGAAGCTTTCTTT. Translated, this is CAISGQRDSEAFF. The chain employs TRBV10-3 and TRBJ1-1; TRBD1 is possibly the D segment (5 matching bases). CDR1 ENHRY and CDR2 SYGVKD were looked up in the germline V gene. The CDR3 numbers 13 residues from cysteine through phenylalanine. CDR3 DNA only is kept here, 39 bases in frame from base 1. V is clipped by 4 bases and J by 6 bases, and the sequence between their germline boundaries is 12 bases long.